These 17 T cell receptor beta chains came from one sample sequenced in a study of CD8 T cells in ankylosing spondylitis. TCRdb reanalysed the 5' RACE reads using MiXCR and keeps one entry per CDR3 protein. The table includes over 150,000 distinct CDR3 sequences, about 13% detected once. The sample taken for sequencing was blood, either unsorted or a sorted T cell fraction (not recorded which). These receptors were collected from a male donor with ankylosing spondylitis or in good health (not recorded which).

Many counts were recorded for this clonotype. In DNA form, the CDR3 reads TGTGCCAGCTCCGGAGGGACCGCCCTCGAAATCGAAAAACTGTTTTTT. As protein: CASSGGTALEIEKLFF. The chain combines TRBV7-9 with TRBJ1-4, with D maybe TRBD1 (5 bases). The CDR3 is 16 residues long. The ends were cut back, 8 bases at V and 8 bases at J, with 24 bases in the middle. Germline V gene data show CDR1 as SEHNR and CDR2 as FQNEAQ (reference sequence).

The V call is TRBV6-6, the J call TRBJ2-7; TRBD1 is a possible D gene (5 bases). This CDR3 region has 13 residues. V shed 6 bases and J shed 0 bases, with 9 bases lying between them. CDR1 is MNHNY, CDR2 SVGAGI, per germline (reference sequence). In DNA form, the CDR3 reads TGTGCCAGCAGAGACAGATCCTCCTACGAGCAGTACTTC. It is translated as CASRDRSSYEQYF.

This clonotype was seen ten or more times. The rearrangement uses TRBV2 and TRBJ2-7; D remains unclear. Germline values: CDR1 SNHLY, CDR2 FYNNEI. This CDR3 is built from 13 residues. V was clipped by 7 bases and J by 0 bases, with 10 bases between them. Here the CDR3 reads CASTISDSYEQYF. In nucleotides, the CDR3 is TGTGCCAGCACCATCTCAGACTCCTACGAGCAGTACTTC.

This clonotype was detected many times. The V call is TRBV12-3 or TRBV12-4, the J call TRBJ1-1; tentatively, D is TRBD1 (5 bases). V was pared by 2 bases and J by 5 bases, with 9 bases between. The CDR3 consists of 13 residues. The CDR3 DNA is TGTGCCAGCAGTTTATCTTGGGGGACTGAAGCTTTCTTT. Amino acid sequence: CASSLSWGTEAFF.

This clonotype showed up just once. The chain couples TRBV9 to TRBJ2-1; TRBD1 aligns across 8 bases. The ends lost 4 bases at V and 1 base at J; junction bases unmatched: 10. The CDR3 sequence is 17 residues long. Germline lookup yields CDR1 SGDLS and CDR2 YYNGEE. The CDR3 reads CASSFSPGQGSYNEQFF. DNA of the CDR3: TGTGCCAGCAGCTTTAGTCCAGGACAGGGTTCCTACAATGAGCAGTTCTTC. The whole variable domain, filled in from reference TRBV9 and TRBJ2-1, reads DSGVTQTPKHLITATGQRVTLRCSPRSGDLSVYWYQQSLDQGLQFLIQYYNGEERAKGNILERFSAQQFPDLHSELNLSSLELGDSALYFCASSFSPGQGSYNEQFFGPGTRLTVL.

This clonotype has more than one count but fewer than ten. The chain carries TRBV18 and TRBJ2-3; D unclear. Trimming left V 3 bases short and J 0 bases short, with 16 bases between. The CDR3 covers 17 residues. CDR1 is KGHSH and CDR2 is LQKENI in the germline V gene. The CDR3 loop reads CASSPGHPMPSTDTQYF. CDR3 DNA: TGTGCCAGCTCACCCGGTCACCCCATGCCTAGCACAGATACGCAGTATTTT.

J is TRBJ2-1 and V is TRBV20-1, with 10 bases identical to TRBD1. The V gene's germline CDR1 is DFQATT and CDR2 SNEGSKA (reference sequence). Trimming cost V 2 bases and J 6 bases; bases outside gene matches: 10. The CDR3 has 16 residues. DNA of the CDR3: TGCAGTGCTAGACCCCGGGGGACAGGGGTTCCCAATGAGCAGTTCTTC. Its protein product is CSARPRGTGVPNEQFF.

Here the CDR3 DNA reads TGCGCCAGCAGCGGGGTGGTCGATGAGCAGTTCTTC. This encodes CASSGVVDEQFF. The chain is built from TRBV5-1 and TRBJ2-1; D gene uncertain. CDR1 is SGHRS and CDR2 is YFSETQ in the germline V gene. V lost 4 bases to trimming and J lost 8 bases, with 10 bases between them. The CDR3 runs 12 residues.

Ten or more counts support this clonotype. This chain uses TRBV29-1 with TRBJ2-1; TRBD1 is a possible D gene (6 bases). In germline, CDR1 is SQVTM, CDR2 ANQGSEA. The CDR3 runs to 15 residues. V lost 4 bases and J lost 5, with 18 bases in between. This CDR3 reads CSVAMTGGLDNEQFF. DNA of the CDR3: TGCAGCGTTGCGATGACAGGCGGCCTAGACAATGAGCAGTTCTTC.

This clonotype occurred a few times. The gene calls are TRBV7-9 and TRBJ1-2, with 9 bases that match TRBD1. The V segment lost 4 bases and the J segment 4 bases; nucleotides outside the gene matches: 13. The CDR3 spans 17 residues. Per germline, CDR1 SEHNR and CDR2 FQNEAQ (reference sequence). The CDR3 region is CASSSYYAGTGFYGYTF. The CDR3 nucleotides read TGTGCCAGCAGCTCTTACTATGCCGGGACAGGGTTCTATGGCTACACCTTC. Based on the CDR3 plus reference TRBV7-9 and TRBJ1-2, the full variable domain is DTGVSQNPRHKITKRGQNVTFRCDPISEHNRLYWYRQTLGQGPEFLTYFQNEAQLEKSRLLSDRFSAERPKGSFSTLEIQRTEQGDSAMYLCASSSYYAGTGFYGYTFGSGTRLTVV.

In this sample, this clonotype turned up a few times. The J gene is TRBJ1-1, the V gene TRBV7-8; TRBD1 matches at 7 bases. The CDR3 extends over 15 amino acids. The junction had 7 bases not matched to a gene; V was cut back by 5 bases and J by 1 base. Germline V gene data show CDR1 as SGHVS and CDR2 as FQNEAQ. The CDR3 region is CASSPSGGGNTEAFF. In DNA form, the CDR3 reads TGTGCCAGCAGCCCATCAGGGGGTGGGAACACTGAAGCTTTCTTT.

The chain has TRBV6-2 or TRBV6-3 and TRBJ2-7, with no clear D. Deletions cut 5 bases from V and 2 bases from J, with 19 bases between. CDR3 length equals 16 residues. Germline CDR1 and CDR2: MNHEY and SVGEGT. The CDR3 protein is CASSPVGRAPPYEQYF. The DNA of the CDR3 is TGTGCCAGCAGTCCAGTAGGACGAGCTCCCCCCTACGAGCAGTACTTC.

This clonotype was counted ten times or more. The chain recombines TRBV5-5 with TRBJ1-1; maybe TRBD1 (5 bases). Trimming took 5 bases from V and 5 from J, leaving 13 bases between them. Per the germline V gene, CDR1 is SGHKS and CDR2 is YYEKEE (reference sequence). CDR3 length: 13 amino acids. The CDR3 coding sequence is TGTGCCAGCAGACTACCGGGGGGGACTGAAGCTTTCTTT. Protein: CASRLPGGTEAFF.

The V gene is TRBV7-9, the J gene TRBJ2-5; 10 bases align to TRBD2. The CDR3 consists of 14 residues. The junction had 4 bases not matched to a gene; V was cut back by 5 bases and J by 4 bases. Looked up from germline, CDR1 is SEHNR and CDR2 is FQNEAQ (reference sequence). The CDR3 reads CASSATSGPETQYF. CDR3 coding DNA: TGTGCCAGCAGCGCGACTAGCGGGCCAGAGACCCAGTACTTC.

V gene TRBV6-1 combines with J gene TRBJ2-7; tentatively, D is TRBD1 or TRBD2 (6 bases each). CDR3 length equals 16 residues. V dropped 6 bases and J dropped 0 bases, with 18 bases sitting between them. Germline-derived CDR1 and CDR2 are MNHNS and SASEGT. The CDR3 loop is CASRKGVADPSYEQYF. CDR3 nucleotide sequence: TGTGCCAGCAGGAAGGGGGTAGCGGACCCCTCCTACGAGCAGTACTTC.

The gene calls are TRBV4-1 and TRBJ1-2; D is uncertain. Germline V CDR1 and CDR2: MGHRA, YSYEKL. The CDR3 length is 15 residues. V was cut by 0 bases and J by 2 bases, with 10 bases left in between. CDR3 loop: CASSQDFKQNYGYTF. DNA for the CDR3: TGCGCCAGCAGCCAAGATTTCAAGCAGAACTATGGCTACACCTTC.

This clonotype was picked up a small number of times. The chain recombines TRBV29-1 with TRBJ1-2; D remains unclear. This CDR3 is 14 amino acids long. Germline lookup yields CDR1 SQVTM and CDR2 ANQGSEA. V lost 6 bases, J lost 1 base, and 15 bases lay in between. CDR3 bases: TGCAGCGTACTCCTCGGAGGGTATAACTATGGCTACACCTTC. It specifies CSVLLGGYNYGYTF.